Listed here are 14 T cell receptor beta chains from one sample, sequenced in a study of blood T cell repertoires in COVID-19. Produced via immunoSEQ multiplex PCR; TCRdb's table is partial and in-frame only. The sample lists a few hundred thousand clones; under 85% were seen once. The source material was PBMCs or T cells enriched from blood (not recorded which). These receptors were collected from a woman in her fifties or sixties who had recovered from COVID-19.

V usage is TRBV18 and J usage is TRBJ1-2; 9 nucleotides match TRBD1. The trim removed 1 base at V and 5 bases at J, leaving 2 bases unmatched. Germline CDR1 and CDR2: KGHSH and LQKENI. The CDR3 spans 14 residues. The CDR3, as DNA: TGTGCCAGCTCACCACAACAGGGGGCTTATGGCTACACCTTC. It yields the protein CASSPQQGAYGYTF.

The V gene is TRBV7-9, the J gene TRBJ1-2; 9 bases agree with TRBD1. V shed 5 bases and J 6 bases; nucleotides not matched to a gene: 7. This CDR3 region has 14 residues. Germline CDR1 SEHNR, CDR2 FQNEAQ (reference sequence). The CDR3 DNA is TGTGCCAGCAGCCCGACAGGGGGAGCGGATGGCTACACCTTC. Its protein is CASSPTGGADGYTF.

The chain links TRBV10-2 to TRBJ2-3; D call uncertain. Germline values: CDR1 WSHSY, CDR2 SAAADI. The CDR3 has 11 residues. Trimming removed 2 bases from V and 6 bases from J, with 3 bases in between. For the CDR3, the DNA is TGCGCCAGCAGTGAGCGGGATACGCAGTATTTT. It specifies CASSERDTQYF.

The chain employs TRBV24-1 and TRBJ1-2; possible D gene TRBD1, 6 bases. This CDR3 contains 14 residues. Trimming pared 2 bases from V and 5 bases from J, leaving 11 bases between. Germline CDR1 KGHDR, CDR2 SFDVKD. The CDR3 region has the DNA TGTGCCACCAGTGATTCAAAGAGGGGGTATGGCTACACCTTC. Amino acid sequence: CATSDSKRGYGYTF.

The V call is TRBV6-2 or TRBV6-3, the J call TRBJ1-2; D may be TRBD1 (6 bases). The CDR3 covers 14 residues. V lost 5 bases and J 3 bases, leaving 13 bases between the germline ends. The germline V gene encodes CDR1 MNHEY and CDR2 SVGEGT. CDR3 nucleotides: TGTGCCAGCAGTGCCCCAGACAGGTACTATGGCTACACCTTC. It is translated as CASSAPDRYYGYTF.

CDR3 amino acids: CAWSPRRSYNSPLHF. DNA for the CDR3: TGTGCCTGGAGCCCGAGGCGCTCCTATAATTCACCCCTCCACTTT. The rearrangement joins TRBV30 to TRBJ1-6, with D uncertain. CDR1 is GTSNPN and CDR2 is SVGIG in the germline V gene (reference sequence). Trimming removed 3 bases from V and 0 bases from J, with 9 bases in between. CDR3 size: 15 residues.

The rearrangement joins TRBV9 to TRBJ2-3; D may be TRBD2 (7 bases). V was clipped by 0 bases and J by 5 bases, with 16 bases between them. The CDR3 has 16 residues. Germline CDR1 and CDR2: SGDLS and YYNGEE. This chain's CDR3 is CASSVGLGGGKDTQYF. The DNA of the CDR3 is TGTGCCAGCAGCGTAGGTTTGGGGGGGGGCAAAGATACGCAGTATTTT.

The sample holds many counts of this clone. The gene calls are TRBV30 and TRBJ1-1, with a possible D match to TRBD1 (5 bases). Germline loops: CDR1 GTSNPN, CDR2 SVGIG (reference sequence). CDR3 length equals 13 residues. V was cut by 0 bases and J by 5 bases, with 10 bases left in between. This CDR3 is CAWSVLRETEAFF. Here the CDR3 DNA reads TGTGCCTGGAGTGTACTCAGGGAAACTGAAGCTTTCTTT.

This rearrangement joins TRBV4-1 to TRBJ1-6; D uncertain. The CDR3 covers 19 residues. Between the trimmed V and J ends, which lost 4 bases and 5 bases, there was a span of 24 bases. Germline V gene lookup returns CDR1 MGHRA and CDR2 YSYEKL. The CDR3 loop reads CASSRTIALAGPNNSPLHF. The CDR3 bases are TGCGCCAGCAGCCGCACCATAGCGCTGGCAGGACCTAATAATTCACCCCTCCACTTT.

Here the CDR3 reads CASSLDRGRIGYTF. The CDR3 DNA reads as TGTGCCAGCAGCCTAGACAGGGGGCGTATTGGCTACACCTTC. The chain employs TRBV28 and TRBJ1-2; the match to TRBD1 covers 10 bases. In germline, CDR1 is MDHEN, CDR2 SYDVKM. The J segment lost 7 bases and the V segment lost 6 bases, leaving 8 bases of the junction unmatched. This CDR3 has 14 amino acids.

V gene TRBV7-2 combines with J gene TRBJ1-1; possible D gene TRBD1, 5 bases. The CDR3 runs to 15 residues. The V gene's germline CDR1 is SGHTA and CDR2 FQGNSA. V lost 2 bases and J lost 4, with 14 bases in between. This CDR3 reads CASSLLSGPVTEAFF. The DNA for the CDR3 is TGTGCCAGCAGCTTACTCTCAGGGCCGGTCACTGAAGCTTTCTTT.

V gene TRBV5-4 combines with J gene TRBJ2-5; tentative D call: TRBD2 (6 bases). The CDR3 runs to 14 residues. In germline, CDR1 is SGHNT, CDR2 YYREEE (reference sequence). V shed 4 bases and J shed 4 bases, with 14 bases lying between them. CDR3 sequence reads: CASSPVTLAETQYF. The CDR3 coding sequence is TGTGCCAGCAGCCCAGTCACACTAGCAGAGACCCAGTACTTC.

The gene calls are TRBV5-1 and TRBJ1-3, with 12 positions matching TRBD1. V dropped 4 bases and J dropped 0; count of bases not matched to a gene: 5. CDR3 size: 17 residues. Looked up from germline, CDR1 is SGHRS and CDR2 is YFSETQ. CDR3 nucleotides: TGCGCCAGCAGCATCGGGACAGGGGGCTTCTCTGGAAACACCATATATTTT. It encodes CASSIGTGGFSGNTIYF. Supplemented by reference TRBV5-1 and TRBJ1-3, the full variable domain reads KAGVTQTPRYLIKTRGQQVTLSCSPISGHRSVSWYQQTPGQGLQFLFEYFSETQRNKGNFPGRFSGRQFSNSRSEMNVSTLELGDSALYLCASSIGTGGFSGNTIYFGEGSWLTVV.

The chain joins TRBV7-6 to TRBJ1-6, with 10 bases identical to TRBD1. Unmatched junction bases numbered 15, after V lost 6 bases and J lost 10 bases. The CDR3 runs 17 residues. CDR1 and CDR2 from the germline V gene are SGHVS and FNYEAQ. The CDR3 sequence is CASSNRDRGFYRSPLHF. CDR3 bases: TGTGCCAGCAGTAACCGGGACAGGGGTTTTTACAGATCACCCCTCCACTTT.